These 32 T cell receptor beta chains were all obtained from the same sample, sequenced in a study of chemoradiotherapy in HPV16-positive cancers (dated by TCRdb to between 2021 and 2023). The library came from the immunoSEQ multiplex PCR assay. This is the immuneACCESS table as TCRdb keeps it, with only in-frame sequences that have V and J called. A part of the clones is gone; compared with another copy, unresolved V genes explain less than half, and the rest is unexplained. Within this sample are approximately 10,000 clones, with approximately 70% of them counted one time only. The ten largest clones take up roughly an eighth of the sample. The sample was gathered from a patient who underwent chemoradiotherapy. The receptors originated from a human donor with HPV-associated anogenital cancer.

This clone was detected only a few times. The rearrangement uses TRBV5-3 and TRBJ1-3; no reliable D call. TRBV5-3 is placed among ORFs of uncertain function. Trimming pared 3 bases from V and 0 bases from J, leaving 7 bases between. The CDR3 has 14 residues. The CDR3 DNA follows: TGTGCCAGAAGCTGGACGGTCTCTGGAAACACCATATATTTT. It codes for CARSWTVSGNTIYF.

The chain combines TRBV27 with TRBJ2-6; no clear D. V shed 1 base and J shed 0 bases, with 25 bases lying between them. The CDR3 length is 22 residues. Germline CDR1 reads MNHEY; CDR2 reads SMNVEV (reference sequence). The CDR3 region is CASSLWSRTQISSSSGANVLTF. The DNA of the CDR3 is TGTGCCAGCAGTTTATGGTCCAGGACCCAAATCTCCTCAAGCTCTGGGGCCAACGTCCTGACTTTC.

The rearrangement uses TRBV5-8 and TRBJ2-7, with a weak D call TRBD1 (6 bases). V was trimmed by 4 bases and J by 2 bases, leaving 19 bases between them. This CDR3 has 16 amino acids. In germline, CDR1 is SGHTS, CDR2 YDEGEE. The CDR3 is CASSGTNQDRPYEQYF. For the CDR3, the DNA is TGTGCCAGCAGCGGAACCAACCAGGACAGACCCTACGAGCAGTACTTC.

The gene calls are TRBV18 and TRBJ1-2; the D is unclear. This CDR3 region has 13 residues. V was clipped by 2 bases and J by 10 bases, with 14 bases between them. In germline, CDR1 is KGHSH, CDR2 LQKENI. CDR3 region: CASSPRSGQDYTF. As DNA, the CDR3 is TGTGCCAGCTCACCAAGAAGTGGGCAGGACTACACCTTC.

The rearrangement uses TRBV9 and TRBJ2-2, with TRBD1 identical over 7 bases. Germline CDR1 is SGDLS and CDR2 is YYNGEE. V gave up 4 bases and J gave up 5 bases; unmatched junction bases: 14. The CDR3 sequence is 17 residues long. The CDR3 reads CASSPSMRTGRTGELFF. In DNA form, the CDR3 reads TGTGCCAGCAGCCCGTCCATGAGGACAGGTCGGACCGGGGAGCTGTTTTTT.

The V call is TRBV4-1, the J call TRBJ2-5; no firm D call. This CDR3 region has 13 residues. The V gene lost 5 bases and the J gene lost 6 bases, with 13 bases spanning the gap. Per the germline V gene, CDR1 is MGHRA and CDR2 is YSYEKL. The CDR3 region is CASSYLDRQTQYF. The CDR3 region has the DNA TGCGCCAGCAGCTACTTAGATCGCCAGACCCAGTACTTC.

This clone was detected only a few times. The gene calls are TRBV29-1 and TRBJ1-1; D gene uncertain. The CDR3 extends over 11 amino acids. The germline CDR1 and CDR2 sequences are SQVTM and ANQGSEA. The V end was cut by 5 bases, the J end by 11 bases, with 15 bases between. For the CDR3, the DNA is TGCAGCGTTTGGGTCTCCGGTAGCGCTTTCTTT. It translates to CSVWVSGSAFF.

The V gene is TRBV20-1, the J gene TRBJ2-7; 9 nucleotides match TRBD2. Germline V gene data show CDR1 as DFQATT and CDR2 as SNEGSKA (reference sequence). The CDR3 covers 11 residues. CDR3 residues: CPAGGIHEQYF. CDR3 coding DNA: TGCCCGGCGGGGGGGATTCACGAGCAGTACTTC.

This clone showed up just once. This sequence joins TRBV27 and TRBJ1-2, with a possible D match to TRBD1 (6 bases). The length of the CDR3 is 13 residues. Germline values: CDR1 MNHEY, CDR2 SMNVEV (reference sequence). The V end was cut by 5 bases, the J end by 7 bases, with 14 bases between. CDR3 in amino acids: CASSGNRVGGYTF. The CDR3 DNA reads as TGTGCCAGCAGTGGGAACAGGGTCGGTGGCTACACCTTC.

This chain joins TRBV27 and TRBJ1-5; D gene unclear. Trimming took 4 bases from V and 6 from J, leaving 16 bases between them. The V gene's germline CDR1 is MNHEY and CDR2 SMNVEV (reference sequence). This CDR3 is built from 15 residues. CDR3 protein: CASSSKDQLGQPQHF. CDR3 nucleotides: TGTGCCAGCAGTTCCAAAGATCAACTGGGTCAGCCCCAGCATTTT.

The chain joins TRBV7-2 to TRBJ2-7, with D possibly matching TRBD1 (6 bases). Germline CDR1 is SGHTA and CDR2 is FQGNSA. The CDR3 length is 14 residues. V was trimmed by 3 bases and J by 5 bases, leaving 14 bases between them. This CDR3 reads CASSFNRVVNEQYF. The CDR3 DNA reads TGTGCCAGCAGCTTTAACAGGGTCGTGAACGAGCAGTACTTC.

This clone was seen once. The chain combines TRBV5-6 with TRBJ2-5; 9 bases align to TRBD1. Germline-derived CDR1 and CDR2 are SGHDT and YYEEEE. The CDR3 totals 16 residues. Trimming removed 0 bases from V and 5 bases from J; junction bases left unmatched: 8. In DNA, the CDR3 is TGTGCCAGCAGCTTGGCGCCGGGACAGGGTATGGAGACCCAGTACTTC. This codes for CASSLAPGQGMETQYF.

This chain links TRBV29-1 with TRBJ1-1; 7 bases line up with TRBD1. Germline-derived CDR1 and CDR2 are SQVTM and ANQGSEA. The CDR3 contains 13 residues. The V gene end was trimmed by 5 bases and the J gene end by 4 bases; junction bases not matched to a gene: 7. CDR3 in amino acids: CSVRGGWGTEAFF. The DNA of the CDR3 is TGCAGCGTTAGAGGGGGCTGGGGCACTGAAGCTTTCTTT.

As DNA, the CDR3 is TGCGCCAGCAGCCAGGTTCAGGGGTCCCCGACCGGGGAGCTGTTTTTT. Translation: CASSQVQGSPTGELFF. This chain links TRBV4-3 with TRBJ2-2; a weak D match, TRBD1 (6 bases). Looked up from germline, CDR1 is LGHNA and CDR2 is YSLEER. This CDR3 spans 16 amino acids. Trimming removed 3 bases at V and 5 bases at J, with 16 bases between.

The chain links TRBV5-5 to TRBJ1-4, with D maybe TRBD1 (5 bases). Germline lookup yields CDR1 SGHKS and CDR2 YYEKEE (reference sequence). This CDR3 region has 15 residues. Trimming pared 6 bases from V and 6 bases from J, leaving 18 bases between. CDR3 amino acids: CASTPRGRDYEKLFF. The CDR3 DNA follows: TGTGCCAGCACCCCTAGAGGACGGGACTATGAAAAACTGTTTTTT.

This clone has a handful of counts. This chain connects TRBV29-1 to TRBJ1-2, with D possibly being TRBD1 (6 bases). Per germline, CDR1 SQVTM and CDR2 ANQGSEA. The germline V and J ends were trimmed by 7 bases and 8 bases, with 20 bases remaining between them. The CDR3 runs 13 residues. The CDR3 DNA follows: TGCAGCGCCCGACTGGACAGTGGTATGGGCTACACCTTC. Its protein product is CSARLDSGMGYTF.

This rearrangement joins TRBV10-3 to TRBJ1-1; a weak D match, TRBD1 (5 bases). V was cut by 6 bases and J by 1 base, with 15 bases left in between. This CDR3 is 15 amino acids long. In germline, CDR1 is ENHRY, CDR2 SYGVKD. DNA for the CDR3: TGTGCCATCAGGCAGACAGCGACGGGGAACACTGAAGCTTTCTTT. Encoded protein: CAIRQTATGNTEAFF.

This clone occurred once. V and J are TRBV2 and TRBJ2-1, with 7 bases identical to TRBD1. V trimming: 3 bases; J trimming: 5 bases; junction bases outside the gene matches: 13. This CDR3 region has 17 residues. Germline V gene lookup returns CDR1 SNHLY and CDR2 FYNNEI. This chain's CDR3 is CASSDGTVWRDNNEQFF. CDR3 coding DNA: TGTGCCAGCAGTGACGGGACAGTTTGGCGAGATAACAATGAGCAGTTCTTC.

For the CDR3, the DNA is TGTGCCAGCAGTTTGAGTTTTGGAAGGGAAGACACCATATATTTT. Translating gives CASSLSFGREDTIYF. The chain carries TRBV28 and TRBJ1-3; D not resolved. This CDR3 has 15 amino acids. The V gene lost 3 bases and the J gene lost 8 bases, with 17 bases spanning the gap. Germline V CDR1 and CDR2: MDHEN, SYDVKM.

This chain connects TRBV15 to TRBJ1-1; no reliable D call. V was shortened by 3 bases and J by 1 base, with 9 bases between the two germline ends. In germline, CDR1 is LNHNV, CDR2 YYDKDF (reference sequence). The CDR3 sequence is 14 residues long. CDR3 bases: TGTGCCACCAGCAGTCCACAGCCGAACACTGAAGCTTTCTTT. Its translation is CATSSPQPNTEAFF.

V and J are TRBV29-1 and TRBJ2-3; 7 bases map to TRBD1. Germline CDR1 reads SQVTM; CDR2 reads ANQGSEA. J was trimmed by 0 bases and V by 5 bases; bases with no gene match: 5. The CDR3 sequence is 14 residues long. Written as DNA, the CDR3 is TGCAGCGTTAGGGGACAGTATAGCACAGATACGCAGTATTTT. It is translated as CSVRGQYSTDTQYF.

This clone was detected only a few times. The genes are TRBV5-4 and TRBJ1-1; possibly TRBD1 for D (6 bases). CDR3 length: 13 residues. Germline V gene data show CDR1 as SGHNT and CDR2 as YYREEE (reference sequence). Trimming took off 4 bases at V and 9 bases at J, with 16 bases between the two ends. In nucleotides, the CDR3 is TGTGCCAGCAGCCAGGATACAGGGCTACAAGCTTTCTTT. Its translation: CASSQDTGLQAFF. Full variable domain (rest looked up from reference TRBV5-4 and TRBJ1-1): ETGVTQSPTHLIKTRGQQVTLRCSSQSGHNTVSWYQQALGQGPQFIFQYYREEENGRGNFPPRFSGLQFPNYSSELNVNALELDDSALYLCASSQDTGLQAFFGQGTRLTVV.

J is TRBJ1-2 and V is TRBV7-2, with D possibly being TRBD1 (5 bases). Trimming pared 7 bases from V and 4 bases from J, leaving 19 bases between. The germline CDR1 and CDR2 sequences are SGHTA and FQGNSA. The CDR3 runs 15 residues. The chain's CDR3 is CASTTERGVSYGYTF. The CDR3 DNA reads TGTGCCAGCACCACAGAGAGAGGGGTCTCCTATGGCTACACCTTC.

The CDR3 nucleotides are TGTGCCATCAGTGAATCTCCGGGTTCCAACTACGAGCAGTACTTC. The encoded protein is CAISESPGSNYEQYF. J is TRBJ2-7 and V is TRBV10-3; D unresolved. V was clipped by 3 bases and J by 3 bases, with 15 bases between them. The CDR3 has 15 amino acids. Looked up from germline, CDR1 is ENHRY and CDR2 is SYGVKD.

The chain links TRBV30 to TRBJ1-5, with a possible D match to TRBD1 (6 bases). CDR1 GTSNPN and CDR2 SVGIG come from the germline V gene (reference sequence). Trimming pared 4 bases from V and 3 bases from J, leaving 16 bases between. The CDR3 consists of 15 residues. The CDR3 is CAWTRQAGPNQPQHF. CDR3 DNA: TGTGCCTGGACACGACAGGCGGGACCCAATCAGCCCCAGCATTTT.

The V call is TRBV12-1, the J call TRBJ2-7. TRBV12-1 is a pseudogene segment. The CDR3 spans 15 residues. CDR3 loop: CASSRHPIPPYEQYF. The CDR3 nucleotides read TGTGCCAGCAGCCGCCACCCGATACCCCCCTACGAGCAGTACTTC.

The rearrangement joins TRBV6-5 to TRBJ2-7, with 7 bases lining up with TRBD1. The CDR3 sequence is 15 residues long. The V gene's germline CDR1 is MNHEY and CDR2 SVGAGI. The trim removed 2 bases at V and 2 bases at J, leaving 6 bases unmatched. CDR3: CASSYLGTDAYEQYF. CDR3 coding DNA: TGTGCCAGCAGTTACCTCGGGACAGACGCCTACGAGCAGTACTTC.

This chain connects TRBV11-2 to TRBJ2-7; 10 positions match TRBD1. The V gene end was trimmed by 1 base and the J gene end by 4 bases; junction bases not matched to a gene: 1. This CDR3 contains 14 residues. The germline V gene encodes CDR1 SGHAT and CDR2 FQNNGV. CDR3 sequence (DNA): TGTGCCAGCAGCTTAGGACAGGGGGCGTACGAGCAGTACTTC. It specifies CASSLGQGAYEQYF.

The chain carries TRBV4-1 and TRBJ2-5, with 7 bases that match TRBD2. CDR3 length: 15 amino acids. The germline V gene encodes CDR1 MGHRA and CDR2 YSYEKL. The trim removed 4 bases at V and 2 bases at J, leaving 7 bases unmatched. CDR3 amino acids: CASSLSGLEQETQYF. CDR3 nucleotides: TGCGCCAGCAGCCTTTCAGGACTAGAACAAGAGACCCAGTACTTC.

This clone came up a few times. This CDR3 is CASSRTGLLYEQYF. The CDR3, as DNA: TGCGCCAGCAGCCGGACAGGGCTTCTGTACGAGCAGTACTTC. This rearrangement joins TRBV5-1 to TRBJ2-7; the match to TRBD1 covers 8 bases. This CDR3 contains 14 residues. Per the germline V gene, CDR1 is SGHRS and CDR2 is YFSETQ. J lost 4 bases, V lost 4 bases, and 7 bases had no gene match.

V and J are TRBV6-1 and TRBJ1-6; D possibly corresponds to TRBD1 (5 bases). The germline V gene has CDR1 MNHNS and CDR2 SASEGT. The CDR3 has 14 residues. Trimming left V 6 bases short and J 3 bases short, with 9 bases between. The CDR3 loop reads CASRQQDYNSPLHF. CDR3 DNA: TGTGCCAGCAGACAACAGGACTATAATTCACCCCTCCACTTT.

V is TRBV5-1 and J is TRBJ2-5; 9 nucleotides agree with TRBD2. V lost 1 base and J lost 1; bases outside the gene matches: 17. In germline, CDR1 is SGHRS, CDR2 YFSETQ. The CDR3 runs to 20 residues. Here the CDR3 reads CASSLRPGTLAGYLQETQYF. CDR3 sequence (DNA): TGCGCCAGCAGCTTGCGCCCCGGGACCCTAGCGGGGTACCTCCAAGAGACCCAGTACTTC.